This T cell receptor (beta chain) was documented in a study of OX40 agonist ivuxolimab in advanced cancers. Broader study findings: Undetermined was the antigen specificity of the expanded peripheral T cells.

The germline V gene has CDR1 MNHEY and CDR2 SVGAGI. Trimming took off 1 base at V and 5 bases at J, with 14 bases between the two ends. The CDR3 contains 15 residues. Assay used: immunoSEQ multiplex PCR; TCRdb lists only in-frame clones, some missing. The table lists 35,000 to 55,000 clones, 85% to 95% of them singletons. This clone was found once. Its antigen is still unknown. Sequencing used CD4+ or CD8+ T cells sorted from blood, obtained in a trial of the OX40 agonist ivuxolimab. The genes are TRBV6-5 and TRBJ2-5; D possibly corresponds to TRBD1 (5 bases). This sequence originates from an adult with an advanced solid tumor such as melanoma, head and neck, liver or kidney cancer. CDR3 sequence reads: CASSYFSDNLETQYF. DNA of the CDR3: TGTGCCAGCAGTTACTTCTCGGACAACCTCGAGACCCAGTACTTC.